These 22 T cell receptor beta chains were sequenced from one sample in a study of blood T cell repertoires in COVID-19 (TCRdb year 2020). Preparation of the library involved the immunoSEQ multiplex PCR assay. Here the immuneACCESS table is served through TCRdb, limited to in-frame sequences with V and J called. Missing clones are a known gap in these copies; in checked studies unresolved V genes cover under half, and the rest lacks a known reason. This sample lists about 70,000 clones; about 85% were detected once. The ten largest clones take up 30% to 40% of the sample. The sequenced sample was peripheral blood. These receptors came from a woman aged 80 or older with active or convalescent COVID-19.

The chain recombines TRBV7-9 with TRBJ1-6, with a tentative D call TRBD1 (5 bases). V was pared by 3 bases and J by 6 bases, with 12 bases between. Germline lookup yields CDR1 SEHNR and CDR2 FQNEAQ (reference sequence). The CDR3 contains 15 residues. CDR3 residues: CASSFLGQGNSPLHF. CDR3 sequence (DNA): TGTGCCAGCAGCTTCTTGGGGCAGGGTAATTCACCCCTCCACTTT.

This chain uses TRBV7-3 with TRBJ2-7; TRBD1 agrees at 8 bases. CDR1 is SGHTA, CDR2 FQGTGA, per germline. Trimming cost V 4 bases and J 1 base; bases outside gene matches: 6. This CDR3 has 15 amino acids. DNA for the CDR3: TGTGCCAGCAGCTACCGAGGGACAGGTTCCTACGAGCAGTACTTC. Protein product: CASSYRGTGSYEQYF.

The chain combines TRBV13 with TRBJ2-7, with TRBD1 matching 11 bases. The V gene's germline CDR1 is PRHDT and CDR2 FYEKMQ (reference sequence). The CDR3 spans 14 residues. Trimming took 5 bases from V and 4 from J; bases not matched to a gene: 4. As DNA, the CDR3 is TGTGCCAGCAGCCTCCGGGACAGGGGGTACGAGCAGTACTTC. It translates to CASSLRDRGYEQYF.

The chain links TRBV15 to TRBJ2-3; 9 nucleotides line up with TRBD2. The CDR3 sequence is 15 residues long. J was trimmed by 5 bases and V by 8 bases; bases with no gene match: 11. Germline assignment: CDR1 LNHNV and CDR2 YYDKDF (reference sequence). The CDR3 loop reads CATAFAGGRGDTQYF. DNA of the CDR3: TGTGCCACCGCCTTCGCGGGGGGGCGGGGAGATACGCAGTATTTT. Variable domain in full (rest from reference TRBV15 and TRBJ2-3): DAMVIQNPRYQVTQFGKPVTLSCSQTLNHNVMYWYQQKSSQAPKLLFHYYDKDFNNEADTPDNFQSRRPNTSFCFLDIRSPGLGDTAMYLCATAFAGGRGDTQYFGPGTRLTVL.

This clone was detected only once. The V and J genes are TRBV9 and TRBJ1-3; D not certain. This CDR3 is built from 13 residues. The V end was cut by 2 bases, the J end by 4 bases, with 7 bases between. CDR1 SGDLS and CDR2 YYNGEE come from the germline V gene. Here the CDR3 DNA reads TGTGCCAGCAGCGTGGCGGTGGGAAACACCATATATTTT. Amino acid sequence: CASSVAVGNTIYF. The whole variable domain, remainder taken from reference TRBV9 and TRBJ1-3, is DSGVTQTPKHLITATGQRVTLRCSPRSGDLSVYWYQQSLDQGLQFLIQYYNGEERAKGNILERFSAQQFPDLHSELNLSSLELGDSALYFCASSVAVGNTIYFGEGSWLTVV.

The V call is TRBV4-2, the J call TRBJ1-1, with D possibly TRBD1 on 6 matching bases. Trimming took 4 bases from V and 3 from J, leaving 12 bases between them. Germline CDR1 reads LGHNA; CDR2 reads YNFKEQ. The CDR3 contains 14 residues. The CDR3 DNA follows: TGTGCCAGCAGCCCCTTGAACAGGGACACTGAAGCTTTCTTT. Translation: CASSPLNRDTEAFF.

The V call is TRBV7-2, the J call TRBJ2-1, with 10 bases aligning to TRBD1. Germline V gene lookup returns CDR1 SGHTA and CDR2 FQGNSA. This CDR3 is built from 15 residues. Germline trimming cut 2 bases from V and 9 bases from J; bases unmatched to any gene: 7. In DNA, the CDR3 is TGTGCCAGCAGCTTAAGTGGGACAGGGGAGGGTGAGCAGTTCTTC. It encodes CASSLSGTGEGEQFF. Complete variable domain (other parts from reference TRBV7-2 and TRBJ2-1): GAGVSQSPSNKVTEKGKDVELRCDPISGHTALYWYRQSLGQGLEFLIYFQGNSAPDKSGLPSDRFSAERTGGSVSTLTIQRTQQEDSAVYLCASSLSGTGEGEQFFGPGTRLTVL.

The count of this clone is one. The V gene is TRBV7-3, the J gene TRBJ2-2; D gene unclear. Germline values: CDR1 SGHTA, CDR2 FQGTGA. The CDR3 runs 20 residues. V dropped 5 bases and J dropped 4 bases, with 29 bases sitting between them. The CDR3 protein is CASSPNSPLAADYITGELFF. The CDR3 DNA reads as TGTGCCAGCAGCCCAAATAGCCCATTGGCCGCGGATTATATCACCGGGGAGCTGTTTTTT.

The chain employs TRBV6-5 and TRBJ2-1; 7 bases are a match to TRBD1. With 6 bases clipped from V and 15 bases from J, the junction kept 20 bases outside the gene matches. Germline V CDR1 and CDR2: MNHEY, SVGAGI. The CDR3 extends over 15 amino acids. The CDR3 DNA reads as TGTGCCAGCAGCCCAGGGGGTCCTCCCCGAAACGAACTGTTCTTC. Protein: CASSPGGPPRNELFF.

The J gene is TRBJ2-3, the V gene TRBV3-1 (or the pseudogene TRBV3-2); D gene uncertain. V lost 11 bases and J lost 0, with 18 bases in between. The germline CDR1 and CDR2 sequences are LGHDT and YNNKEL (reference sequence). CDR3 length: 15 amino acids. For the CDR3, the DNA is TGTGCCGCCGGGTGCGGCTCGACTAGCACAGATACGCAGTATTTT. Protein sequence: CAAGCGSTSTDTQYF.

This clone appeared once. V and J are TRBV6-4 and TRBJ2-2, with TRBD1 identical over 7 bases. Germline trimming cut 5 bases from V and 7 bases from J; bases unmatched to any gene: 4. Germline V gene lookup returns CDR1 MRHNA and CDR2 SNTAGT. The CDR3 runs to 13 residues. Here the CDR3 reads CASSLDRLGELFF. DNA for the CDR3: TGTGCCAGCAGTCTGGACAGGCTCGGGGAGCTGTTTTTT.

J is TRBJ2-1 and V is TRBV4-3; 8 nucleotides agree with TRBD1. Germline CDR1 reads LGHNA; CDR2 reads YSLEER. J gave up 7 bases and V 4 bases, and 9 bases lay outside the gene matches. The CDR3 is 15 residues long. The CDR3 coding sequence is TGCGCCAGCAGCCCTGACAGGGGCCCGAGAAATGAGCAGTTCTTC. Translated, it gives CASSPDRGPRNEQFF.

This chain joins TRBV14 and TRBJ1-1; no clear D gene. Germline CDR1 is SGHDN and CDR2 is FVKESK. The CDR3 has 14 amino acids. Trimming removed 4 bases from V and 1 base from J, with 10 bases in between. The CDR3 nucleotides read TGTGCCAGCAGCCCCCAGGACTCGAACACTGAAGCTTTCTTT. Its translation is CASSPQDSNTEAFF.

The rearrangement links TRBV7-6 to TRBJ1-4; D is ambiguous. The V end was cut by 4 bases, the J end by 0 bases, with 6 bases between. CDR3 size: 14 residues. Per the germline V gene, CDR1 is SGHVS and CDR2 is FNYEAQ. The CDR3 sequence: CASSYSATNEKLFF. The CDR3 DNA reads as TGTGCCAGCAGCTACAGTGCAACTAATGAAAAACTGTTTTTT.

This clone was seen only a few times. The chain uses TRBV9 and TRBJ1-3; D possibly corresponds to TRBD1 (5 bases). V was shortened by 4 bases and J by 4 bases, with 9 bases between the two germline ends. The CDR3 length is 13 residues. Germline CDR1 SGDLS, CDR2 YYNGEE. CDR3 sequence reads: CASSRGDGNTIYF. The CDR3 DNA reads as TGTGCCAGCAGCCGGGGGGACGGAAACACCATATATTTT.

The chain is built from TRBV19 and TRBJ1-2; TRBD1 matches at 9 bases. Trimming took 6 bases from V and 2 from J; bases not matched to a gene: 10. There are 16 residues in the CDR3. The V gene's germline CDR1 is LNHDA and CDR2 SQIVND (reference sequence). The CDR3 spells CASSFTGTGKNYGYTF. CDR3 bases: TGTGCCAGTAGCTTCACCGGGACAGGGAAGAACTATGGCTACACCTTC.

The chain has TRBV6-2 or TRBV6-3 and TRBJ1-5, with D possibly TRBD1 on 6 matching bases. Germline-derived CDR1 and CDR2 are MNHEY and SVGEGT. CDR3 length: 16 amino acids. V was trimmed by 0 bases and J by 7 bases, leaving 16 bases between them. The CDR3 bases are TGTGCCAGCAGTTACTCTACCGCCAGGGGTCGCCAGCCCCAGCATTTT. Its translation is CASSYSTARGRQPQHF.

The chain links TRBV18 to TRBJ1-1, with 9 bases fitting TRBD1. The germline V gene has CDR1 KGHSH and CDR2 LQKENI. The CDR3 spans 14 residues. V trimming: 4 bases; J trimming: 4 bases; junction bases outside the gene matches: 4. Here the CDR3 DNA reads TGTGCCAGCTCACGGGGACAGGGAATCACTGAAGCTTTCTTT. Translated, it gives CASSRGQGITEAFF.

This clone has only one observation. The chain employs TRBV7-3 and TRBJ2-3; 8 bases line up with TRBD2. J lost 4 bases, V lost 5 bases, and 11 bases had no gene match. The germline CDR1 and CDR2 sequences are SGHTA and FQGTGA. This CDR3 has 16 residues. The CDR3 sequence: CASSVLAETGPDTQYF. Written as DNA, the CDR3 is TGTGCCAGCAGCGTACTAGCGGAGACGGGGCCAGATACGCAGTATTTT.

This chain connects TRBV9 to TRBJ2-2, with D uncertain. The V gene's germline CDR1 is SGDLS and CDR2 YYNGEE. CDR3 length equals 12 residues. V lost 1 base, J lost 7 bases, and 5 bases lay in between. The CDR3 nucleotides are TGTGCCAGCAGCGTACTACTCGGGGAGCTGTTTTTT. Protein sequence: CASSVLLGELFF.

The chain couples TRBV24-1 to TRBJ2-3; perhaps TRBD1 as D (5 bases). The V end lost 1 base, the J end lost 2 bases, and 18 bases lay between the germline ends. Germline lookup yields CDR1 KGHDR and CDR2 SFDVKD. CDR3 length equals 18 residues. Here the CDR3 DNA reads TGTGCCACCAGTGATTTCAGGGCTCGTTCCGGGTTCACAGATACGCAGTATTTT. This translates into CATSDFRARSGFTDTQYF.

The CDR3 loop reads CASSISGYGYTF. DNA of the CDR3: TGTGCCAGTAGTATTTCCGGCTATGGCTACACCTTC. V gene TRBV19 combines with J gene TRBJ1-2; D uncertain. The CDR3 has 12 residues. Germline V lookup: CDR1 LNHDA, CDR2 SQIVND (reference sequence). The V gene lost 3 bases and the J gene lost 4 bases, with 6 bases spanning the gap.